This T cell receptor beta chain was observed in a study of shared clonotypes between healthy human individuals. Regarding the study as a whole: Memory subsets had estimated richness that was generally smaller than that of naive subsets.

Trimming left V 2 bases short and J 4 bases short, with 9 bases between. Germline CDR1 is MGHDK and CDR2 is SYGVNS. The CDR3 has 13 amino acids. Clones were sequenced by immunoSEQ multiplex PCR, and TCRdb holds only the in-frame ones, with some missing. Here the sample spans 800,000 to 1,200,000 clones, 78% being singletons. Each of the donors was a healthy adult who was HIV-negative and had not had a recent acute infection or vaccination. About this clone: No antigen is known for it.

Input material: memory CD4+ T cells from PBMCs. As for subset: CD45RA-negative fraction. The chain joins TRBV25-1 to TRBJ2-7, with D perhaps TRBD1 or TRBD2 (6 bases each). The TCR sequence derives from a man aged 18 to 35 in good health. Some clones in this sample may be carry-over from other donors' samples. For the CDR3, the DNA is TGTGCCAGCAGTGAACAGGGGAGGTACGAGCAGTACTTC. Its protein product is CASSEQGRYEQYF.